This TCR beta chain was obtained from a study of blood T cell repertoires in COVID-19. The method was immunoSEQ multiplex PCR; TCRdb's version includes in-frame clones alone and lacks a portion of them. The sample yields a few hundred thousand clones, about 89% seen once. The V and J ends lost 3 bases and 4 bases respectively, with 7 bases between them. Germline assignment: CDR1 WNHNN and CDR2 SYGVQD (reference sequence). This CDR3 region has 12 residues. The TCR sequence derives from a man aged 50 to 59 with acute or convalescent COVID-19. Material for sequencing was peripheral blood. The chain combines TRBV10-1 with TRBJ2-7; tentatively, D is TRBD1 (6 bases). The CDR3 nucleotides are TGCGCCAGCAGTGATCAGGGGTACGAGCAGTACTTC. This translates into CASSDQGYEQYF.